What follows is one TCR beta chain and its context. V lost 6 bases and J 1 base, leaving 9 bases between the germline ends. Germline CDR1 and CDR2: SQVTM and ANQGSEA. CDR3 length: 12 amino acids. These data come from a study of blood T cell repertoires in COVID-19. Study-wide context: The United States, Italy and Spain provided the acute and convalescent COVID-19 samples. PBMCs, B-cell-depleted T cells, or T cells were the source of the cDNA or gDNA that made up the material.

How the authors handled the data: Estimates of nucleated cell counts were drawn from the amplification of reference gene primers. The table came from immunoSEQ multiplex PCR; TCRdb's copy has only in-frame clones and leaves some out. That table is the source of V, J and clone size, and D and trimming were worked out from the DNA. The sample shows tens of thousands of clones, 86% of them seen only once. The sample consisted of peripheral blood. The chain links TRBV29-1 to TRBJ1-1; D may be TRBD1 (6 bases). This clonotype was sampled from a man aged 80 or over with acute or convalescent COVID-19. The CDR3 sequence: CSVGHRNTEAFF. The DNA of the CDR3 is TGCAGCGTGGGACACAGGAACACTGAAGCTTTCTTT.